The rows below give T cell receptor beta chains drawn from one sample of a study of cytomegalovirus exposure and HLA in healthy donors. The data were produced by immunoSEQ multiplex PCR, yet TCRdb's version contains in-frame clones alone and is incomplete. The repertoire holds 75,000 to 100,000 clones, with roughly four fifths as singletons. Sequencing used PBMCs. These TCRs come from a man aged 30-40 years in good health and CMV-seronegative. CDR3s include the opening cysteine and the closing phenylalanine or tryptophan.

v_call cdr3_length cdr3_aa
TRBV5-6 15 CASSSPGGSYNEQFF
TRBV6-5 13 CASTRRGTDTQYF
TRBV10-3 15 CAISDSDGLNQPQHF
TRBV7-7 15 CASSLGTGLGYEQYF
TRBV9 11 CASSSYYGYTF
TRBV27 13 CASSLRGYNEQFF
TRBV27 13 CASRSGAGETQYF
TRBV5-6 12 CASSITYNEQFF
TRBV10-3 18 CAISEFRSGRSSTDTQYF
TRBV29-1 12 CSVRTGSSPLHF